These 21 T cell receptor beta chains originate from one sample sequenced in a study of T cell clonality in common variable immunodeficiency. Study-wide results and caveats: Reportedly, TCR beta sequences from common variable immunodeficiency showed fewer deletions and N-nucleotide insertions.

These TCRs' antigens remain unknown. Assay used: immunoSEQ multiplex PCR; TCRdb lists only in-frame clones, some missing. This repertoire holds about 28,000 clones, and none appear only once. The sample was peripheral blood mononuclear cells. Receptors originate from a human donor with common variable immunodeficiency.

To note about this clone: The read comes to an end 3 residues before the CDR3 does, leaving the germline J gene to fill in the end. V gene TRBV2 combines with J gene TRBJ2-5, with 9 bases identical to TRBD2. Germline V gene data show CDR1 as SNHLY and CDR2 as FYNNEI. The length of the CDR3 is 15 residues. With 8 bases clipped from V and 1 base from J, the junction kept 8 bases outside the gene matches. CDR3 amino acids: CASSHSGGFQETQYF. CDR3 bases read: TGTGCCAGCTCACATAGCGGGGGTTTCCAAGAGACC.

This clone was observed at least ten times. The read is 3 residues too short to cover the CDR3 end, so that end is filled in from the germline J gene. V and J are TRBV2 and TRBJ1-2; a possible D gene is TRBD1 (5 bases). Between the trimmed V and J ends, which lost 7 bases and 3 bases, there was a span of 12 bases. Germline CDR1 and CDR2: SNHLY and FYNNEI. CDR3 length: 13 amino acids. The CDR3 spells CASTTDAYYGYTF. The part of the CDR3 DNA that was read is TGTGCCAGCACGACAGACGCTTACTATGGC.

Ten or more counts support this clone. Coverage ceases 3 residues before the CDR3 finishes, and the germline J gene fills in the end. The chain employs TRBV20-1 and TRBJ2-5, with 11 bases identical to TRBD2. This CDR3 has 14 residues. The germline gives CDR1 DFQATT, CDR2 SNEGSKA (reference sequence). V dropped 4 bases and J dropped 1; count of bases not matched to a gene: 2. The CDR3 sequence is CSATSGGFQETQYF. CDR3 DNA, as far as it was read: TGCAGTGCTACTAGCGGGGGGTTCCAAGAGACC.

In its sample, this clone was seen many times. The missing CDR3 end, 3 residues past where the read stops, is filled in from the germline J gene. This rearrangement joins TRBV18 to TRBJ2-1; D perhaps matches TRBD2 (6 bases). Germline assignment: CDR1 KGHSH and CDR2 LQKENI. V shed 2 bases and J shed 9 bases, with 11 bases lying between them. The CDR3 is made up of 13 amino acids. CDR3 region: CASSPRAGFEQFF. CDR3 bases read: TGTGCCAGCTCACCAAGGGCGGGGTTTGAG.

In its sample, this clone was seen many times. Read coverage stops 3 residues before the CDR3 terminus; the germline J gene supplies the remainder. This sequence joins TRBV5-6 and TRBJ1-2; D remains unclear. Trimming took off 4 bases at V and 0 bases at J, with 10 bases between the two ends. CDR1 is SGHDT, CDR2 YYEEEE, per germline. The CDR3 contains 14 residues. CDR3 region: CASSRPLANYGYTF. CDR3 bases read: TGTGCCAGCAGCCGCCCCTTAGCTAACTATGGC. Together with reference TRBV5-6 and TRBJ1-2, the CDR3 gives the full variable domain: DAGVTQSPTHLIKTRGQQVTLRCSPKSGHDTVSWYQQALGQGPQFIFQYYEEEERQRGNFPDRFSGHQFPNYSSELNVNALLLGDSALYLCASSRPLANYGYTFGSGTRLTVV.

In its sample, this clone was seen a few times. Read sequence stops 3 residues before the CDR3 end, and the germline J gene provides the missing end. This chain links TRBV2 with TRBJ2-1, with D possibly TRBD1 on 5 matching bases. Trimming removed 3 bases from V and 7 bases from J, with 13 bases in between. The CDR3 runs to 14 residues. In germline, CDR1 is SNHLY, CDR2 FYNNEI. Incomplete CDR3 DNA: TGTGCCAGCAGTGAGGGTCAGCCAGGGAATGAG. Translation gives CASSEGQPGNE. The CDR3 as a whole reads CASSEGQPGNEQFF.

On this clone itself: The read ends 3 residues early relative to the CDR3; the germline J gene fills the gap. The chain has TRBV2 and TRBJ2-5; 12 bases line up with TRBD2. Germline-derived CDR1 and CDR2 are SNHLY and FYNNEI. The CDR3 is made up of 15 amino acids. With V trimmed by 8 bases and J by 4 bases, 8 bases remained unmatched. The sequenced CDR3 bases are TGTGCCAGCGGTCGACTAGCGGGGGTGGGAGAGACC. The encoded protein is CASGRLAGVGET. The complete CDR3 protein is CASGRLAGVGETQYF.

This clone was seen more than once but under ten times. Read sequence stops 3 residues before the CDR3 end, and the germline J gene provides the missing end. The genes are TRBV7-8 and TRBJ2-3; TRBD2 matches at 9 bases. Germline values: CDR1 SGHVS, CDR2 FQNEAQ. The trim removed 0 bases at V and 5 bases at J, leaving 9 bases unmatched. The CDR3 runs 17 residues. The CDR3 bases that were read are TGTGCCAGCAGCTTAGCGTCCGCGGGGGGGCCCGTAGATACG. Translation: CASSLASAGGPVDT. The entire CDR3 protein is CASSLASAGGPVDTQYF.

At least ten counts were recorded for this clone. The sequenced fragment ends 3 residues before the CDR3 boundary, so the rest is inferred from the germline J gene. The chain combines TRBV5-4 with TRBJ2-3; D possibly corresponds to TRBD2 (6 bases). Trimming stripped 3 bases from V and 6 bases from J, with 17 bases between. Germline CDR1 reads SGHNT; CDR2 reads YYREEE (reference sequence). CDR3 length equals 15 residues. The CDR3 here is CASSWVIGGGDTQYF. Incomplete CDR3 DNA: TGTGCCAGCAGCTGGGTGATCGGGGGTGGGGATACG.

Concerning this clone: The CDR3 goes on 3 residues after the read ends, and that part is filled in from the germline J gene. This sequence joins TRBV20-1 and TRBJ2-3; TRBD2 agrees at 10 bases. The CDR3 runs 14 residues. J gave up 3 bases and V 3 bases, and 3 bases lay outside the gene matches. Germline CDR1 DFQATT, CDR2 SNEGSKA (reference sequence). The CDR3 region is CSASKGLATDTQYF. CDR3 bases read: TGCAGTGCTAGTAAGGGACTAGCGACAGATACG.

This clone has a handful of counts. The read ends 3 residues before the CDR3 terminus; that terminus is restored from the germline J gene. The rearrangement uses TRBV11-2 and TRBJ1-4, with 8 bases identical to TRBD1. Trimming cost V 6 bases and J 5 bases; bases outside gene matches: 8. Germline V gene lookup returns CDR1 SGHAT and CDR2 FQNNGV. The CDR3 spans 15 residues. This CDR3 reads CASSPDRGRNEKLFF. The sequenced part of the CDR3 DNA is TGTGCCAGCAGTCCCGACAGGGGCCGGAATGAAAAA. The full variable domain, rest sourced from reference TRBV11-2 and TRBJ1-4, is EAGVAQSPRYKIIEKRQSVAFWCNPISGHATLYWYQQILGQGPKLLIQFQNNGVVDDSQLPKDRFSAERLKGVDSTLKIQPAKLEDSAVYLCASSPDRGRNEKLFFGSGTQLSVL.

This clone was observed many times. The observed sequence ends 3 residues before the CDR3 terminus, with the missing tail filled in from the germline J gene. The gene calls are TRBV7-2 and TRBJ2-7, with 7 bases aligning to TRBD1. Germline CDR1 reads SGHTA; CDR2 reads FQGNSA. The ends lost 5 bases at V and 3 bases at J; junction bases unmatched: 10. This CDR3 has 15 residues. Incomplete CDR3 DNA: TGTGCCAGCAGCCCCCGGACAGGCAGCGGCTACGAG. Residues: CASSPRTGSGYE. The whole CDR3 region reads CASSPRTGSGYEQYF.

This clone was seen ten or more times. From the germline J gene comes the end of the CDR3, since the read stops 3 residues before it. The rearrangement joins TRBV30 to TRBJ1-2; possibly TRBD1 for D (6 bases). Germline values: CDR1 GTSNPN, CDR2 SVGIG (reference sequence). The germline V and J ends were trimmed by 2 bases and 4 bases, with 11 bases remaining between them. CDR3 length: 13 residues. The part of the CDR3 DNA that was read is TGTGCCTGGAGTCCCGGACAGCGCTATGGC. The encoded protein is CAWSPGQRYG. The full CDR3 protein is CAWSPGQRYGYTF.

This clone has a handful of counts. The read ends 3 residues shy of where the CDR3 ends; the end is completed using the germline J gene. The chain has TRBV7-9 and TRBJ2-7; D perhaps matches TRBD2 (6 bases). This CDR3 region has 13 residues. Germline CDR1 is SEHNR and CDR2 is FQNEAQ (reference sequence). The germline V and J ends were trimmed by 8 bases and 1 base, with 12 bases remaining between them. CDR3 sequence reads: CASGGRGSYEQYF. CDR3 bases read: TGTGCCAGCGGGGGACGGGGGTCCTACGAG.

This clone was recorded at least ten times. The read stops 3 residues short of the end of the CDR3; the missing end is completed from the germline J gene. The chain has TRBV2 and TRBJ1-2; weak D call: TRBD1 (5 bases). The CDR3 has 13 residues. Germline CDR1 reads SNHLY; CDR2 reads FYNNEI. V was clipped by 6 bases and J by 7 bases, with 15 bases between them. The CDR3 DNA, read in part, is TGTGCCAGCAGCGCGGGACTTTTTGGTGGC. It specifies CASSAGLFGG. The full CDR3 is CASSAGLFGGYTF.

This clone rates as medium-sized. From the germline J gene comes the end of the CDR3, since the read stops 3 residues before it. The chain recombines TRBV20-1 with TRBJ1-4, with D possibly TRBD1 on 6 matching bases. Germline V gives CDR1 DFQATT, CDR2 SNEGSKA (reference sequence). Deletions cut 5 bases from V and 8 bases from J, with 15 bases between. The CDR3 totals 13 residues. CDR3 in amino acids: CSAGSGVGEKLFF. Incomplete CDR3 DNA: TGCAGTGCTGGATCAGGGGTAGGGGAAAAA.

As to this clone: Read sequence stops 3 residues before the CDR3 end, and the germline J gene provides the missing end. The gene calls are TRBV7-6 and TRBJ2-2, with TRBD2 matching over 8 bases. CDR3 length: 15 residues. V lost 1 base to trimming and J lost 6 bases; unmatched junction nucleotides: 4. The V gene's germline CDR1 is SGHVS and CDR2 FNYEAQ. The part of the CDR3 DNA that was read is TGTGCCAGCAGCTTAGACGGGGGGGCGGCCGGGGAG. Encoded protein: CASSLDGGAAGE. The whole CDR3 is CASSLDGGAAGELFF.

On this clone itself: The read falls 3 residues short of the CDR3 end, and the missing part is taken from the germline J gene. The chain carries TRBV7-2 and TRBJ1-2; D gene unclear. The CDR3 consists of 14 residues. Germline lookup yields CDR1 SGHTA and CDR2 FQGNSA. V was clipped by 1 base and J by 5 bases, with 11 bases between them. The chain's CDR3 is CASSLGTEGYGYTF. The part of the CDR3 DNA that was read is TGTGCCAGCAGCTTAGGCACGGAAGGGTATGGC.

This clone was observed a handful of times. The read comes to an end 3 residues before the CDR3 does, leaving the germline J gene to fill in the end. The chain is built from TRBV5-4 and TRBJ2-7; D gene uncertain. Trimming took 4 bases from V and 5 from J, leaving 7 bases between them. The CDR3 is 11 residues long. CDR1 and CDR2 (germline): SGHNT, YYREEE (reference sequence). The CDR3 is CASSRQDEQYF. The DNA read from the CDR3 is TGTGCCAGCAGCCGCCAGGACGAG.

This clone has a count of ten or more. The read ends 3 residues early relative to the CDR3; the germline J gene fills the gap. The V gene is TRBV5-1, the J gene TRBJ1-1; D might be TRBD1 (5 bases). The ends were cut back, 5 bases at V and 3 bases at J, with 14 bases in the middle. This CDR3 region has 14 residues. Per the germline V gene, CDR1 is SGHRS and CDR2 is YFSETQ. The DNA read from the CDR3 is TGCGCCAGCAGTCCCGGACAAGCTGACACTGAA. It is translated as CASSPGQADTE. The whole CDR3 reads CASSPGQADTEAFF.

Within the sample, this clone is medium-sized. The read falls 3 residues short of the CDR3 end, and the missing part is taken from the germline J gene. The chain couples TRBV5-6 to TRBJ1-4; 8 positions match TRBD1. The CDR3 totals 15 residues. Germline V lookup: CDR1 SGHDT, CDR2 YYEEEE. Losses at the gene ends were 3 bases for V and 7 bases for J; bases not matched to a gene: 8. The CDR3 DNA, read in part, is TGTGCCAGCAGCTCCTGGACAGGGTGGCGTGAAAAA. Its protein is CASSSWTGWREK. Given in full, the CDR3 is CASSSWTGWREKLFF. The full variable domain, rest sourced from reference TRBV5-6 and TRBJ1-4, is DAGVTQSPTHLIKTRGQQVTLRCSPKSGHDTVSWYQQALGQGPQFIFQYYEEEERQRGNFPDRFSGHQFPNYSSELNVNALLLGDSALYLCASSSWTGWREKLFFGSGTQLSVL.